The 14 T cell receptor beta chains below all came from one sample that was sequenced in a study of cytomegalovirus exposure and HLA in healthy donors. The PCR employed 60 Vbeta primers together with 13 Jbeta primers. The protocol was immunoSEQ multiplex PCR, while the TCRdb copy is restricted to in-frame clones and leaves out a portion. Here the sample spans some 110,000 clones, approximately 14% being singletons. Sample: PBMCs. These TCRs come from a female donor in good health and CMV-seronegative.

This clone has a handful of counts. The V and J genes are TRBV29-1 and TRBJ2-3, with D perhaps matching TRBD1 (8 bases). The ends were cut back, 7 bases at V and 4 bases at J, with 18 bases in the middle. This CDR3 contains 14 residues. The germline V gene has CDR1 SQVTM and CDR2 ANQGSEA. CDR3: CSDRGGFRADTQYF. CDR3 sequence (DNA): TGCAGCGACAGGGGGGGGTTTCGCGCAGATACGCAGTATTTT.

The CDR3 sequence: CATRGSSTDTQYF. The CDR3 region has the DNA TGTGCCACACGGGGGAGTAGCACAGATACGCAGTATTTT. The chain recombines TRBV2 with TRBJ2-3; TRBD2 might be the D (6 bases). The germline V gene has CDR1 SNHLY and CDR2 FYNNEI. The CDR3 sequence is 13 residues long. V was cut by 10 bases and J by 0 bases, with 11 bases left in between.

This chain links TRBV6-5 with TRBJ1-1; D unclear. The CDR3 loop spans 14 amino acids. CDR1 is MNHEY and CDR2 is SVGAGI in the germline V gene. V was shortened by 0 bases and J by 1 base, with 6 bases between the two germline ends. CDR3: CASSYSRPNTEAFF. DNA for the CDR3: TGTGCCAGCAGTTACTCGAGGCCGAACACTGAAGCTTTCTTT.

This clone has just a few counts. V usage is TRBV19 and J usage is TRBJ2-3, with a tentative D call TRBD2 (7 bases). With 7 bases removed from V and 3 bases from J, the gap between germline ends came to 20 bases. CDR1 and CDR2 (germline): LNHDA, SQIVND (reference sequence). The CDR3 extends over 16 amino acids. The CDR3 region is CASKLGTGGGTDTQYF. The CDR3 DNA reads TGTGCCAGTAAGCTTGGTACGGGGGGCGGTACAGATACGCAGTATTTT. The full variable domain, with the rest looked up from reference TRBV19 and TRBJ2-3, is DGGITQSPKYLFRKEGQNVTLSCEQNLNHDAMYWYRQDPGQGLRLIYYSQIVNDFQKGDIAEGYSVSREKKESFPLTVTSAQKNPTAFYLCASKLGTGGGTDTQYFGPGTRLTVL.

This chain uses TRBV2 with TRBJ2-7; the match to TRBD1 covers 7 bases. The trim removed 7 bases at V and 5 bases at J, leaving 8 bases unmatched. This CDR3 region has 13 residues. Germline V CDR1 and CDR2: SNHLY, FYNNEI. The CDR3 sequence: CASTMGQSDEQYF. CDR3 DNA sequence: TGTGCCAGCACCATGGGACAGAGCGACGAGCAGTACTTC. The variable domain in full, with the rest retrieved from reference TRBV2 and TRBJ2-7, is EPEVTQTPSHQVTQMGQEVILRCVPISNHLYFYWYRQILGQKVEFLVSFYNNEISEKSEIFDDQFSVERPDGSNFTLKIRSTKLEDSAMYFCASTMGQSDEQYFGPGTRLTVT.

DNA for the CDR3: TGTGCCAGCAGTTACATAGCGACCAGGGGGGAGCTGTTTTTT. Residues: CASSYIATRGELFF. The chain uses TRBV6-6 and TRBJ2-2; the D gene is possibly TRBD2 (5 bases). The CDR3 is 14 amino acids. Germline CDR1 MNHNY, CDR2 SVGAGI (reference sequence). The V end lost 2 bases, the J end lost 8 bases, and 12 bases lay between the germline ends.

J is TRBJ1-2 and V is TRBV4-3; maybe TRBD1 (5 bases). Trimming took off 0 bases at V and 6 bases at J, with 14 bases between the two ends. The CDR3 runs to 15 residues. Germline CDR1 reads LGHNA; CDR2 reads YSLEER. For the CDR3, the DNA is TGCGCCAGCAGCCAAGATCGGGGGGTCAGAAATGGCTACACCTTC. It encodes CASSQDRGVRNGYTF.

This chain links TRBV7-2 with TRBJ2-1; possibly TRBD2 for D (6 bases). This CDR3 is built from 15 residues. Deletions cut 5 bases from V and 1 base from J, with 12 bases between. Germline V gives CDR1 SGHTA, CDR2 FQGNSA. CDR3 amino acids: CASSTSSGSYNEQFF. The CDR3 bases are TGTGCCAGCAGCACAAGTAGCGGATCCTACAATGAGCAGTTCTTC.

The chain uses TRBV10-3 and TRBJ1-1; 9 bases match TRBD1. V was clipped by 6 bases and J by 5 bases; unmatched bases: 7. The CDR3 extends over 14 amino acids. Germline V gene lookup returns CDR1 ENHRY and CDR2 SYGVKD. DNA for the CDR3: TGTGCCATCAGGGAACAGGGGGCAAATACTGAAGCTTTCTTT. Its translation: CAIREQGANTEAFF.

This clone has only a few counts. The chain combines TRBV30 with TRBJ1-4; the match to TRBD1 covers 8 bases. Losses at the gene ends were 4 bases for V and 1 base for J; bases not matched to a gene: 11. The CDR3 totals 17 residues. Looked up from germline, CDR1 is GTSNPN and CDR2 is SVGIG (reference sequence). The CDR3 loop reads CAWTKDRADVTNEKLFF. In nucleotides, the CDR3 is TGTGCCTGGACGAAGGACAGGGCCGACGTAACTAATGAAAAACTGTTTTTT.

The CDR3 region has the DNA TGCGCCAGCAGTCCTTCAGGACTTCTTCGGCGGGAGGGCCGGTCGGGCGAGCAGTACTTC. Translating it yields CASSPSGLLRREGRSGEQYF. The rearrangement joins TRBV5-1 to TRBJ2-7; 9 bases match TRBD2. The CDR3 extends over 20 amino acids. With V trimmed by 5 bases and J by 6 bases, 27 bases remained unmatched. Germline V gene data show CDR1 as SGHRS and CDR2 as YFSETQ.

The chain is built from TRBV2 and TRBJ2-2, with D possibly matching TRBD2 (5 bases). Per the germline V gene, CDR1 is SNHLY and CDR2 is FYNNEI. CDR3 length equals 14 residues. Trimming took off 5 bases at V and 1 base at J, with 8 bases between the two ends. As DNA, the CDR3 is TGTGCCAGCAGTAGCGGTCAGAACACCGGGGAGCTGTTTTTT. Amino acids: CASSSGQNTGELFF.

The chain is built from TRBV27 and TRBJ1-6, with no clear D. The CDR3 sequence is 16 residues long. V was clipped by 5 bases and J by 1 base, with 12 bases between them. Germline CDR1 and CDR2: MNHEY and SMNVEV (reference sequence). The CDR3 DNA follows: TGTGCCAGCAGTCCTCAGGTTTTTTCCTATAATTCACCCCTCCACTTT. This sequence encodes CASSPQVFSYNSPLHF.

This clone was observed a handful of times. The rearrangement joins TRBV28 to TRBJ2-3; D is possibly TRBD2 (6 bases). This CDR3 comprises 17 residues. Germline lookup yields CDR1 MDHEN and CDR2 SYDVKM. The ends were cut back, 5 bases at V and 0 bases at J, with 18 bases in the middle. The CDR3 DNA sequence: TGTGCCAGCAGTCCCTATTCCGGCGGAGGGAGCACAGATACGCAGTATTTT. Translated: CASSPYSGGGSTDTQYF.